Listed here are 24 T cell receptor beta chains from one sample, sequenced in a study of CD8+ T cells in alopecia areata. Once RNA had been extracted, it was reverse transcribed into cDNA to act as the sequencing template. Libraries were prepared by immunoSEQ multiplex PCR; TCRdb keeps only in-frame clonotypes and omits some of them. The data show 150,000 to 200,000 clones, with approximately 59% seen just once and about a sixth held by the top ten. Treatment defined: oral pan-JAK inhibitor, 5-10 mg twice daily. The sample here was CD4+ T cells sorted from blood, taken between weeks 55 and 65, from a patient treated with tofacitinib. These receptors were obtained from a human donor with alopecia areata.

This clone showed up just a few times. This chain uses TRBV2 with TRBJ2-3; TRBD2 aligns across 7 bases. Per germline, CDR1 SNHLY and CDR2 FYNNEI. The CDR3 extends over 17 amino acids. V lost 4 bases to trimming and J lost 3 bases; unmatched junction nucleotides: 13. CDR3 sequence reads: CASSVRPWSSGTDTQYF. As DNA, the CDR3 is TGTGCCAGCAGTGTGCGCCCGTGGTCTAGCGGAACAGATACGCAGTATTTT.

This sequence joins TRBV27 and TRBJ2-5; D not certain. The CDR3 sequence is 14 residues long. V was cut by 5 bases and J by 1 base, with 11 bases left in between. The germline V gene has CDR1 MNHEY and CDR2 SMNVEV (reference sequence). This CDR3 is CASSPTPGQETQYF. CDR3 sequence (DNA): TGTGCCAGCAGTCCCACTCCAGGCCAAGAGACCCAGTACTTC.

The rearrangement joins TRBV30 to TRBJ2-7; tentative D call: TRBD2 (5 bases). The germline V gene has CDR1 GTSNPN and CDR2 SVGIG (reference sequence). The CDR3 consists of 13 residues. The germline V and J ends were trimmed by 0 bases and 6 bases, with 12 bases remaining between them. CDR3 residues: CAWSVLKGSEQYF. DNA for the CDR3: TGTGCCTGGAGTGTACTTAAAGGGAGCGAGCAGTACTTC. The complete variable domain, with remaining parts taken from reference TRBV30 and TRBJ2-7, reads SQTIHQWPATLVQPVGSPLSLECTVEGTSNPNLYWYRQAAGRGLQLLFYSVGIGQISSEVPQNLSASRPQDRQFILSSKKLLLSDSGFYLCAWSVLKGSEQYFGPGTRLTVT.

The chain has TRBV30 and TRBJ2-7; TRBD1 is a possible D gene (5 bases). The CDR3 loop spans 11 amino acids. Germline CDR1 reads GTSNPN; CDR2 reads SVGIG (reference sequence). V lost 6 bases, J lost 1 base, and 7 bases lay in between. CDR3 protein: CACQGSYEQYF. The DNA of the CDR3 is TGTGCCTGCCAGGGTTCCTACGAGCAGTACTTC. Complete variable domain (other parts from reference TRBV30 and TRBJ2-7): SQTIHQWPATLVQPVGSPLSLECTVEGTSNPNLYWYRQAAGRGLQLLFYSVGIGQISSEVPQNLSASRPQDRQFILSSKKLLLSDSGFYLCACQGSYEQYFGPGTRLTVT.

This clone was counted between two and nine times. V is TRBV4-1 and J is TRBJ2-5; the match to TRBD2 covers 7 bases. This CDR3 comprises 16 residues. The V gene's germline CDR1 is MGHRA and CDR2 YSYEKL. The J segment lost 5 bases and the V segment lost 4 bases, leaving 13 bases of the junction unmatched. CDR3 amino acids: CASSRHSGETGETQYF. Here the CDR3 DNA reads TGCGCCAGCAGCCGGCACAGCGGGGAAACGGGGGAGACCCAGTACTTC.

The chain couples TRBV6-5 to TRBJ1-6; 8 bases fit TRBD1. In germline, CDR1 is MNHEY, CDR2 SVGAGI. The CDR3 is 15 residues long. The V segment lost 5 bases and the J segment 9 bases; nucleotides outside the gene matches: 9. The CDR3 DNA reads TGTGCCAGCAGTCGAACGACAGGGGTCGGTTCACCCCTCCACTTT. Encoded protein: CASSRTTGVGSPLHF.

The sample holds a few counts of this clone. The chain couples TRBV2 to TRBJ2-1, with D possibly called TRBD1 or TRBD2 (6 bases each). CDR3 length equals 12 residues. The V end lost 9 bases, the J end lost 14 bases, and 20 bases lay between the germline ends. In germline, CDR1 is SNHLY, CDR2 FYNNEI. This CDR3 is CARAEGGQGKFF. The DNA for the CDR3 is TGTGCCAGAGCAGAAGGAGGGCAGGGGAAGTTCTTC.

This clone was observed a handful of times. The V call is TRBV30, the J call TRBJ1-5; D gene ambiguous. CDR1 and CDR2 (germline): GTSNPN, SVGIG (reference sequence). This CDR3 spans 13 amino acids. Trimming left V 2 bases short and J 0 bases short, with 5 bases between. DNA of the CDR3: TGTGCCTGGAGTATTTCTAGCAATCAGCCCCAGCATTTT. This encodes CAWSISSNQPQHF.

This chain links TRBV5-1 with TRBJ2-5; 7 nucleotides line up with TRBD1. The junction had 10 bases not matched to a gene; V was cut back by 4 bases and J by 1 base. Germline lookup yields CDR1 SGHRS and CDR2 YFSETQ. CDR3 length equals 16 residues. DNA for the CDR3: TGCGCCAGCAGCATGCCATTCTGGACAGGCCAAGAGACCCAGTACTTC. It encodes CASSMPFWTGQETQYF.

The J gene is TRBJ2-7, the V gene TRBV7-2, with D maybe TRBD1 (6 bases). With 5 bases removed from V and 6 bases from J, the gap between germline ends came to 17 bases. This CDR3 region has 14 residues. Germline-derived CDR1 and CDR2 are SGHTA and FQGNSA. This CDR3 reads CASSPQGWGFEQYF. The CDR3 DNA is TGTGCCAGCAGCCCACAGGGTTGGGGTTTCGAGCAGTACTTC.

The V gene is TRBV30, the J gene TRBJ1-5; the D is unclear. Germline values: CDR1 GTSNPN, CDR2 SVGIG (reference sequence). V was cut by 7 bases and J by 4 bases, with 17 bases left in between. This CDR3 has 14 amino acids. DNA for the CDR3: TGTGCCTCAGGCTCGGGGTTAGAAAATCAGCCCCAGCATTTT. Encoded protein: CASGSGLENQPQHF.

V usage is TRBV11-2 and J usage is TRBJ2-5, with D possibly TRBD1 on 5 matching bases. The CDR3 extends over 14 amino acids. V dropped 0 bases and J dropped 9 bases, with 14 bases sitting between them. Germline loops: CDR1 SGHAT, CDR2 FQNNGV. The CDR3 protein is CASSLEPDQGPQYF. The CDR3 DNA is TGTGCCAGCAGCTTAGAACCTGACCAGGGTCCCCAGTACTTC.

J is TRBJ1-1 and V is TRBV6-6; possible D gene TRBD1, 5 bases. The V end was cut by 6 bases, the J end by 6 bases, with 17 bases between. The CDR3 has 14 amino acids. Germline CDR1 MNHNY, CDR2 SVGAGI (reference sequence). For the CDR3, the DNA is TGTGCCAGCAGGCCTCAGGGTGGGACCTCTGAAGCTTTCTTT. It codes for CASRPQGGTSEAFF.

This clone has just a few counts. The chain joins TRBV4-1 to TRBJ2-3; D possibly corresponds to TRBD2 (7 bases). The CDR3 is made up of 17 amino acids. CDR1 MGHRA and CDR2 YSYEKL come from the germline V gene. Trimming pared 4 bases from V and 1 base from J, leaving 18 bases between. The CDR3 DNA follows: TGCGCCAGCAGCCCCTCCAGGGGCGGGGGACGCACAGATACGCAGTATTTT. This sequence encodes CASSPSRGGGRTDTQYF.

The chain is built from TRBV2 and TRBJ1-2; TRBD1 aligns across 8 bases. CDR1 and CDR2 (germline): SNHLY, FYNNEI. The CDR3 consists of 14 residues. V trimming: 9 bases; J trimming: 4 bases; junction bases outside the gene matches: 10. The CDR3 here is CARTIGTGSYGYTF. The CDR3 nucleotides read TGTGCCAGGACCATTGGGACAGGTAGCTATGGCTACACCTTC.

The chain carries TRBV5-1 and TRBJ2-5, with TRBD1 matching over 7 bases. From germline, CDR1 is SGHRS and CDR2 YFSETQ. The J segment lost 3 bases and the V segment lost 4 bases, leaving 6 bases of the junction unmatched. The CDR3 is made up of 14 amino acids. CDR3 DNA: TGCGCCAGCAGCCCTCCCGGGACAGAAGAGACCCAGTACTTC. This encodes CASSPPGTEETQYF.

V and J are TRBV2 and TRBJ1-6, with 8 bases matching TRBD1. The CDR3 is 13 residues long. Unmatched junction bases numbered 3, after V lost 5 bases and J lost 9 bases. Germline CDR1 and CDR2: SNHLY and FYNNEI. The CDR3: CASSQGAVSPLHF. The CDR3 region has the DNA TGTGCCAGCAGTCAGGGGGCGGTTTCACCCCTCCACTTT. Full variable domain (remainder filled in from reference TRBV2 and TRBJ1-6): EPEVTQTPSHQVTQMGQEVILRCVPISNHLYFYWYRQILGQKVEFLVSFYNNEISEKSEIFDDQFSVERPDGSNFTLKIRSTKLEDSAMYFCASSQGAVSPLHFGNGTRLTVT.

The V gene is TRBV7-2, the J gene TRBJ1-1; TRBD1 agrees at 9 bases. V shed 5 bases and J 9 bases; nucleotides not matched to a gene: 10. This CDR3 has 14 amino acids. CDR1 is SGHTA, CDR2 FQGNSA, per germline. CDR3 nucleotides: TGTGCCAGCAGCCCCTTGGGACAGGGCATTAAAGCTTTCTTT. Residues: CASSPLGQGIKAFF.

This chain connects TRBV4-2 to TRBJ1-1; D perhaps matches TRBD1 (5 bases). In germline, CDR1 is LGHNA, CDR2 YNFKEQ. Trimming removed 0 bases at V and 6 bases at J, with 11 bases between. This CDR3 is built from 14 residues. The DNA of the CDR3 is TGTGCCAGCAGCCAAGAAGGAGGGGCGGCTGAAGCTTTCTTT. This translates into CASSQEGGAAEAFF.

This clone came up a few times. V and J are TRBV21-1 and TRBJ2-5; TRBD2 reflects the table's D call only, with no check against the DNA. TRBV21-1 is described as a pseudogene. The CDR3 spans 17 residues. CDR3 coding DNA: TGTGCCACAGGCAGGGAACTTTCGGCGGGGGGCCAGCAGACCCAGTACTTC. It is translated as CATGRELSAGGQQTQYF.

The rearrangement uses TRBV5-5 and TRBJ1-1; D unresolved. The germline gives CDR1 SGHKS, CDR2 YYEKEE (reference sequence). The CDR3 is made up of 14 amino acids. The V end was cut by 0 bases, the J end by 7 bases, with 13 bases between. The CDR3: CASSLGQISGEAFF. CDR3 bases: TGTGCCAGCAGCTTGGGGCAGATTTCGGGTGAAGCTTTCTTT. The full variable domain, with the rest looked up from reference TRBV5-5 and TRBJ1-1, is DAGVTQSPTHLIKTRGQQVTLRCSPISGHKSVSWYQQVLGQGPQFIFQYYEKEERGRGNFPDRFSARQFPNYSSELNVNALLLGDSALYLCASSLGQISGEAFFGQGTRLTVV.

This clone showed up just a few times. CDR3 DNA: TGTGCCAGCAGAGCTTCAGGGGCTGGGGCCAACGTCCTGACTTTC. This translates into CASRASGAGANVLTF. V is TRBV25-1 and J is TRBJ2-6; perhaps TRBD1 as D (6 bases). Germline assignment: CDR1 MGHDK and CDR2 SYGVNS. The CDR3 consists of 15 residues. Trimming pared 6 bases from V and 2 bases from J, leaving 11 bases between.

The chain links TRBV30 to TRBJ2-2, with D perhaps TRBD1 (5 bases). Germline V CDR1 and CDR2: GTSNPN, SVGIG (reference sequence). Deletions cut 2 bases from V and 0 bases from J, with 10 bases between. The CDR3 length is 15 residues. CDR3 DNA: TGTGCCTGGAGTAAGGGGCAGGCGAACACCGGGGAGCTGTTTTTT. As protein: CAWSKGQANTGELFF.

This chain joins TRBV7-3 and TRBJ2-1, with 7 bases identical to TRBD1. Germline loops: CDR1 SGHTA, CDR2 FQGTGA. V was clipped by 5 bases and J by 2 bases; unmatched bases: 9. The CDR3 is 16 residues long. In DNA form, the CDR3 reads TGTGCCAGCAGCCTTGCCAGGGGGTCAACCTACAATGAGCAGTTCTTC. Translating it yields CASSLARGSTYNEQFF.